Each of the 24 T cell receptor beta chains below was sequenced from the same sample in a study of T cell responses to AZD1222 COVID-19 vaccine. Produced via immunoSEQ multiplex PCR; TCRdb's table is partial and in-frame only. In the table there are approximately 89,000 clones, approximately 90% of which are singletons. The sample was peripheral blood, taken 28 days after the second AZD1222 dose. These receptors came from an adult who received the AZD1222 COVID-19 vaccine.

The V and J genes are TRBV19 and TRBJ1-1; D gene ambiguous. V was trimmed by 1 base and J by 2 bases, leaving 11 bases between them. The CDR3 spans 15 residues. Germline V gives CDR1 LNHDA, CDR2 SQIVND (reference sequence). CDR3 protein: CASSIVGGRNTEAFF. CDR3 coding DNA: TGTGCCAGTAGTATAGTAGGCGGAAGAAACACTGAAGCTTTCTTT.

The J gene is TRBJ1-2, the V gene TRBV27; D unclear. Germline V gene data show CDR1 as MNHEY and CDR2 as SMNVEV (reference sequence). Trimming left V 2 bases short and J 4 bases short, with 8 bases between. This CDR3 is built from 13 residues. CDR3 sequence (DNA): TGTGCCAGCAGTTTAGATTATAGCTATGGCTACACCTTC. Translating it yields CASSLDYSYGYTF.

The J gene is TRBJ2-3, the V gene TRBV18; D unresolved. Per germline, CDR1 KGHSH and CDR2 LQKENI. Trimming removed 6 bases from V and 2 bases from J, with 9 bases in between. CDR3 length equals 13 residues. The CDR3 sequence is CASSHRDTDTQYF. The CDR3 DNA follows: TGTGCCAGCTCCCACAGAGACACAGATACGCAGTATTTT.

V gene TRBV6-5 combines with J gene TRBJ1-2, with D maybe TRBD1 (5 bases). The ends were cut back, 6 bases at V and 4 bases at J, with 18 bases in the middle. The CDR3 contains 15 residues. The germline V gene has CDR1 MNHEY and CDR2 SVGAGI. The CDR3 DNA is TGTGCCAGCAGACGCTCGGACATTACCAGCTATGGCTACACCTTC. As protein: CASRRSDITSYGYTF.

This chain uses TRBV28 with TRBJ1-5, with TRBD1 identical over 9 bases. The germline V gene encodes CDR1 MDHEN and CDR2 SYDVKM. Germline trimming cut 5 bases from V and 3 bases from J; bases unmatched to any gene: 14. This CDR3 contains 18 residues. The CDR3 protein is CASSRGNRGRSDNQPQHF. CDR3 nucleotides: TGTGCCAGCAGTCGGGGAAACAGGGGGCGCAGTGACAATCAGCCCCAGCATTTT.

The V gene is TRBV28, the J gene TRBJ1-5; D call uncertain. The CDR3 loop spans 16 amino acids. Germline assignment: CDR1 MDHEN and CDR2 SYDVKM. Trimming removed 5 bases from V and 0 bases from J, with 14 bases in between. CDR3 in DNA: TGTGCCAGCAGTCTTACTATAGGGAATAGCAATCAGCCCCAGCATTTT. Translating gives CASSLTIGNSNQPQHF.

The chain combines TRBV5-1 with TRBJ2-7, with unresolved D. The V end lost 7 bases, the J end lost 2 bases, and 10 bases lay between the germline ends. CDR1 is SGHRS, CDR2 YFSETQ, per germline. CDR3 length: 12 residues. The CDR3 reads CASGPTAYEQYF. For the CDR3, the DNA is TGCGCCAGCGGACCCACAGCCTACGAGCAGTACTTC.

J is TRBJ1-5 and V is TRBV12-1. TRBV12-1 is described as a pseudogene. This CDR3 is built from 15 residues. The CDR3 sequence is CASSFRLGENQPQHF. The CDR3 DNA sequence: TGTGCCAGCAGCTTCAGGCTGGGGGAGAATCAGCCCCAGCATTTT.

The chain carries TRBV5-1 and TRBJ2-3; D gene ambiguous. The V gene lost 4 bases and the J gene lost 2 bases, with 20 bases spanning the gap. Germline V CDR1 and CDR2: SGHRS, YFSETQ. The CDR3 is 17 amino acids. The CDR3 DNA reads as TGCGCCAGCAGCCCCGCGTTCCGTAGTCCGATCACAGATACGCAGTATTTT. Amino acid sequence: CASSPAFRSPITDTQYF.

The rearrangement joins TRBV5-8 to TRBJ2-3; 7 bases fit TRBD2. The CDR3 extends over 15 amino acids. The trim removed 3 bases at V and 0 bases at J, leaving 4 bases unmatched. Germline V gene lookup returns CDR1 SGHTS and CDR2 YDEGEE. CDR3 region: CASSSYGGSTDTQYF. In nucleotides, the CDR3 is TGTGCCAGCAGCTCGTACGGGGGGAGCACAGATACGCAGTATTTT.

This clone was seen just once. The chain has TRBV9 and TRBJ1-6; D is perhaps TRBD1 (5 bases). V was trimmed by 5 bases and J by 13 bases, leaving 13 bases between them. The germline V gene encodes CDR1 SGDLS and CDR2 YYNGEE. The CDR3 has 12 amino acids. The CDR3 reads CASREQGSPLHF. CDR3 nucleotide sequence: TGTGCCAGCAGAGAGCAGGGTTCGCCCCTCCACTTT.

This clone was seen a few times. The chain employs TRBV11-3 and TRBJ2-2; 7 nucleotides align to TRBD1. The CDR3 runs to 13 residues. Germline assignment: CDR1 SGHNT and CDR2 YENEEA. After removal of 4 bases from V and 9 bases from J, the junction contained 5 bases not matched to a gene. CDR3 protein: CASSSTGDRELFF. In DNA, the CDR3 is TGTGCCAGCAGCTCAACAGGGGATCGGGAGCTGTTTTTT.

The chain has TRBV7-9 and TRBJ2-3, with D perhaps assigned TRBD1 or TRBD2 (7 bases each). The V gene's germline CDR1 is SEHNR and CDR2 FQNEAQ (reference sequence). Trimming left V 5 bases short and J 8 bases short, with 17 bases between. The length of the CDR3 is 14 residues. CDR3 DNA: TGTGCCAGCAGCCCAGGGGGGGGTCCGGGTACGCAGTATTTT. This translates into CASSPGGGPGTQYF.

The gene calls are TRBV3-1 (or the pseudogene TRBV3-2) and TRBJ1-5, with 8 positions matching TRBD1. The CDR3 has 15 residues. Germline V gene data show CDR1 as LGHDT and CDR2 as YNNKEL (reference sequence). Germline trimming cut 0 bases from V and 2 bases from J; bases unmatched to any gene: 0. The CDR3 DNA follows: TGTGCCAGCAGCCAAGAGACAGGGGGCAATCAGCCCCAGCATTTT. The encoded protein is CASSQETGGNQPQHF.

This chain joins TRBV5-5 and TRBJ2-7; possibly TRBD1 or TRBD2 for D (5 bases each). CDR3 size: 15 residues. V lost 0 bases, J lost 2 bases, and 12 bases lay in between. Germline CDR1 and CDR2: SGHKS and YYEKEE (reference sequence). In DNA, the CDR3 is TGTGCCAGCAGCTTGGGGGACCGGTTTCCCTACGAGCAGTACTTC. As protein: CASSLGDRFPYEQYF.

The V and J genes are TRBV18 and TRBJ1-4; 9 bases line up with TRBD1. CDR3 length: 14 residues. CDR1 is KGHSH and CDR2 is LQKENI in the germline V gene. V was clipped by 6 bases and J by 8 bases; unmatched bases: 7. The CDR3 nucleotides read TGTGCCAGCTCCAGGGGACAGGGAGGCGAAAAACTGTTTTTT. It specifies CASSRGQGGEKLFF.

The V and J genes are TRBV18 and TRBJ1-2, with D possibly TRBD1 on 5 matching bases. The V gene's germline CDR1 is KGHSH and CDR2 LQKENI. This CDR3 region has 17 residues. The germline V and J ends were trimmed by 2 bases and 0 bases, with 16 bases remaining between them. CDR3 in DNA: TGTGCCAGCTCACCATACCCGACAGCTGTCGCTAACTATGGCTACACCTTC. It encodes CASSPYPTAVANYGYTF.

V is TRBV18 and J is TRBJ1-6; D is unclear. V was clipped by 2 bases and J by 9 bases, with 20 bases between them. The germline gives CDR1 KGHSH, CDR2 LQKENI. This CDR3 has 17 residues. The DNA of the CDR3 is TGTGCCAGCTCACCAGCGTCAGCCCTTATTGTGAGTTCACCCCTCCACTTT. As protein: CASSPASALIVSSPLHF. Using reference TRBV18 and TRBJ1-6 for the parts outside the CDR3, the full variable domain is NAGVMQNPRHLVRRRGQEARLRCSPMKGHSHVYWYRQLPEEGLKFMVYLQKENIIDESGMPKERFSAEFPKEGPSILRIQQVVRGDSAAYFCASSPASALIVSSPLHFGNGTRLTVT.

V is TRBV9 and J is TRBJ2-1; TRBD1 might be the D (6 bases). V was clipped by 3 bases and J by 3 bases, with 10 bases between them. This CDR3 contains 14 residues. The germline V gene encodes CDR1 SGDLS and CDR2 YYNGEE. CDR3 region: CASSGGPIYNEQFF. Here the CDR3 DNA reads TGTGCCAGCAGCGGGGGGCCCATCTACAATGAGCAGTTCTTC.

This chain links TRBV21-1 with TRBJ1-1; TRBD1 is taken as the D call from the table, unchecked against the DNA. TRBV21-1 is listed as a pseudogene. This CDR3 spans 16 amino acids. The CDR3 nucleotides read TGTGCCAGCAGCACCCGGACAGGGGCCATGAACACTGAAGCTTTCTTT. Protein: CASSTRTGAMNTEAFF.

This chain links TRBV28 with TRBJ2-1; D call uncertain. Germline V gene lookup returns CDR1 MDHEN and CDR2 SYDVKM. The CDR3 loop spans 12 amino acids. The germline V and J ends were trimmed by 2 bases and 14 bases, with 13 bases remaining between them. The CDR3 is CASSLGVGAEFF. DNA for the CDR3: TGTGCCAGCAGTTTAGGTGTTGGCGCGGAGTTCTTC.

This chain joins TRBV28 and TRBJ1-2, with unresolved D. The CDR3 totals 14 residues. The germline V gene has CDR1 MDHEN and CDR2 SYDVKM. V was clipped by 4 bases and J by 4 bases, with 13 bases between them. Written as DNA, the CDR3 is TGTGCCAGCAGTTCACTGGCCCTGGGCTATGGCTACACCTTC. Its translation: CASSSLALGYGYTF.

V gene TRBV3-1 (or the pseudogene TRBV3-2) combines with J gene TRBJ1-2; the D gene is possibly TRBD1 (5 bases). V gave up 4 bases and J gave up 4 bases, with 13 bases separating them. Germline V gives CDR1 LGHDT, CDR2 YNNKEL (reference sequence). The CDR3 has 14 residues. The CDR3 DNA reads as TGTGCCAGCAGCCGGGACGGACCGACCTATGGCTACACCTTC. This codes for CASSRDGPTYGYTF.

The CDR3 coding sequence is TGTGCCAGCAGGAGGGAGCGCCGGGGCTATGGCTACACCTTC. Translation gives CASRRERRGYGYTF. This chain connects TRBV28 to TRBJ1-2; D gene ambiguous. V was shortened by 6 bases and J by 4 bases, with 15 bases between the two germline ends. CDR3 size: 14 residues. Germline CDR1 and CDR2: MDHEN and SYDVKM.